This paragraph covers one TCR beta chain sequence. Antigen unknown. These data originate in a study of siplizumab effects on memory and regulatory T cells. Study at large: With siplizumab at around 0.91 ug/mL or without drug, mixed lymphocyte reactions were set up in pairs. Broader study findings: Naive T cells, seemingly more diverse than memory cells, seemed major alloresponse contributors.

It was at 37°C and for less than seven days that the mixed lymphocyte reaction cells were cocultured. A 1:1 mix was made of stimulator PBMCs labelled with Violet Dye and responder PBMCs labelled with CFSE. Repertoires were generated with immunoSEQ multiplex PCR, while TCRdb's copy carries only in-frame clones and drops some. The sample records 13,000 to 15,000 clones, approximately 48% being singletons. Sequences were obtained from CFSE-low (dividing) CD4+ T cells sorted from an allogeneic mixed lymphocyte reaction. This receptor was obtained from a human donor in good health; the cells came from an allogeneic mixed lymphocyte reaction.

CDR3 in DNA: TGCGCCAGCAGCCGGGGCGTTACGGGACAGTATGGCTACACCTTC. Protein: CASSRGVTGQYGYTF. The chain combines TRBV4-1 with TRBJ1-2, with 7 bases fitting TRBD1. The germline V gene encodes CDR1 MGHRA and CDR2 YSYEKL. There are 15 residues in the CDR3. V lost 4 bases to trimming and J lost 5 bases; unmatched junction nucleotides: 10.